Listed here are 22 T cell receptor beta chains from one sample, sequenced in a study of T cell repertoires in cytomegalovirus infection. These receptors have no identified antigens. TCRdb used MiXCR to reprocess the reads, holding one entry per CDR3 protein. The profile covers approximately 770,000 distinct CDR3 sequences, with 25% to 30% appearing a single time and approximately 14% taken by the ten largest. Sequencing used cultured CD8+ T cells from PBMCs, obtained from culture after CMV antigen stimulation. These receptors originate from a human donor in good health (CMV status not recorded). Some clones in this sample may be carry-over from other donors' samples.

This clonotype was seen a few times. The chain recombines TRBV7-9 with TRBJ1-2, with D possibly matching TRBD1 (6 bases). Germline V gene lookup returns CDR1 SEHNR and CDR2 FQNEAQ (reference sequence). CDR3 size: 11 residues. The chain's CDR3 is CAHVHQGGYTF. The CDR3 DNA reads as TGTGCACACGTTCACCAGGGGGGCTACACCTTC.

This clonotype occurred many times. The gene calls are TRBV12-3 or TRBV12-4 and TRBJ2-6, with D perhaps matching TRBD1 (6 bases). This CDR3 contains 17 residues. Trimming cost V 6 bases and J 0 bases, with 15 bases left between them. This CDR3 reads CASRHRDPLSGANVLTF. Here the CDR3 DNA reads TGTGCCAGCAGGCACAGGGACCCTCTCTCTGGGGCCAACGTCCTGACTTTC.

This clonotype appeared a few times. The chain is built from TRBV7-9 and TRBJ1-6, with D unresolved. V was clipped by 4 bases and J by 0 bases, with 7 bases between them. CDR3 length: 15 amino acids. Germline values: CDR1 SEHNR, CDR2 FQNEAQ (reference sequence). The CDR3 DNA reads as TGTGCCAGCAGCTCCCCACGCTCCTATAATTCACCCCTCCACTTT. Protein product: CASSSPRSYNSPLHF.

This clonotype was seen only a few times. The chain employs TRBV7-9 and TRBJ1-1, with D perhaps TRBD1 (5 bases). CDR1 SEHNR and CDR2 FQNEAQ come from the germline V gene (reference sequence). V lost 8 bases and J lost 2, with 12 bases in between. The CDR3 is 13 amino acids. CDR3 region: CASYGRGNTEAFF. CDR3 DNA: TGTGCCAGCTACGGAAGGGGAAACACTGAAGCTTTCTTT.

The chain joins TRBV5-1 to TRBJ1-1, with TRBD1 as a possible D gene (5 bases). This CDR3 has 16 amino acids. Germline assignment: CDR1 SGHRS and CDR2 YFSETQ. Trimming cost V 0 bases and J 6 bases, with 18 bases left between them. This CDR3 reads CASSLESEGEVSEAFF. The CDR3 DNA is TGCGCCAGCAGCTTGGAAAGTGAAGGGGAAGTCTCTGAAGCTTTCTTT.

The J gene is TRBJ2-3, the V gene TRBV9; 11 bases are shared with TRBD2. The germline V gene encodes CDR1 SGDLS and CDR2 YYNGEE. The CDR3 runs 16 residues. V dropped 3 bases and J dropped 4; count of bases not matched to a gene: 7. This CDR3 reads CASSEWTSGYADTQYF. CDR3 sequence (DNA): TGTGCCAGCAGCGAGTGGACTAGCGGGTACGCAGATACGCAGTATTTT.

The chain couples TRBV20-1 to TRBJ2-7, with 11 bases identical to TRBD2. The CDR3 contains 15 residues. The trim removed 3 bases at V and 7 bases at J, leaving 11 bases unmatched. CDR1 is DFQATT and CDR2 is SNEGSKA in the germline V gene (reference sequence). The CDR3 DNA sequence: TGCAGTGCTAGGGATCTAGCGGGGGGCCCTCGGGAGCAGTACTTC. This translates into CSARDLAGGPREQYF.

Here the CDR3 DNA reads TGTGCCAGCAGTGCCCCGGGACTAGCCTACAATGAGCAGTTCTTC. This translates into CASSAPGLAYNEQFF. The chain uses TRBV2 and TRBJ2-1; 8 positions agree with TRBD2. This CDR3 contains 15 residues. Per germline, CDR1 SNHLY and CDR2 FYNNEI. Trimming removed 4 bases from V and 2 bases from J; junction bases left unmatched: 4.

This clonotype was observed a few times. This chain connects TRBV12-3 or TRBV12-4 to TRBJ2-3, with a possible D match to TRBD1 (6 bases). CDR3 size: 15 residues. V was trimmed by 5 bases and J by 0 bases, leaving 12 bases between them. Here the CDR3 reads CASSEPGQSTDTQYF. The CDR3 coding sequence is TGTGCCAGCAGTGAACCGGGACAAAGCACAGATACGCAGTATTTT.

This clonotype has a handful of counts. This chain links TRBV6-2 or TRBV6-3 with TRBJ2-7, with D unclear. CDR3 length equals 13 residues. V lost 10 bases to trimming and J lost 0 bases, with 13 bases between them. The germline CDR1 and CDR2 sequences are MNHEY and SVGEGT. The chain's CDR3 is CATNWGSSYEQYF. The CDR3 region has the DNA TGTGCCACCAACTGGGGTAGCTCCTACGAGCAGTACTTC.

This chain joins TRBV6-6 and TRBJ1-1; D not resolved. Germline CDR1 and CDR2: MNHNY and SVGAGI (reference sequence). V was shortened by 2 bases and J by 4 bases, with 20 bases between the two germline ends. This CDR3 has 17 residues. This chain's CDR3 is CASSYEVPKGRSTEAFF. The CDR3 nucleotides read TGTGCCAGCAGTTACGAGGTCCCTAAGGGAAGGAGCACTGAAGCTTTCTTT.

The CDR3 spells CASSQGRQGWNSPLHF. The CDR3 DNA reads as TGCGCCAGCAGCCAAGGTCGGCAGGGTTGGAATTCACCCCTCCACTTT. The V gene is TRBV4-1, the J gene TRBJ1-6, with D perhaps TRBD1 (5 bases). CDR3 size: 16 residues. Germline loops: CDR1 MGHRA, CDR2 YSYEKL. V lost 1 base, J lost 7 bases, and 14 bases lay in between.

This chain uses TRBV20-1 with TRBJ2-1; 10 bases align to TRBD1. The ends lost 5 bases at V and 6 bases at J; junction bases unmatched: 7. There are 14 residues in the CDR3. The germline CDR1 and CDR2 sequences are DFQATT and SNEGSKA (reference sequence). For the CDR3, the DNA is TGCAGTGCTGCCCACGACAGGGGGCTCAATGAGCAGTTCTTC. Translated: CSAAHDRGLNEQFF.

This clonotype was counted a few times. The chain combines TRBV7-8 with TRBJ2-1; 7 nucleotides match TRBD1. Trimming at V came to 5 bases and at J to 5 bases, leaving 15 bases not matched to a gene. The CDR3 totals 17 residues. Per germline, CDR1 SGHVS and CDR2 FQNEAQ. CDR3 sequence reads: CASSITGVAEGNNEQFF. Written as DNA, the CDR3 is TGTGCCAGCAGCATCACAGGGGTCGCCGAGGGGAACAATGAGCAGTTCTTC.

The chain joins TRBV6-2 or TRBV6-3 to TRBJ2-7; D unclear. Germline CDR1 MNHEY, CDR2 SVGEGT. V gave up 2 bases and J gave up 7 bases, with 15 bases separating them. This CDR3 comprises 14 residues. In DNA, the CDR3 is TGTGCCAGCAGTTACCGGTCCGTCGGAGAGGAGCAGTACGTC. It encodes CASSYRSVGEEQYV.

This clonotype was counted between two and nine times. The chain uses TRBV4-1 and TRBJ2-1; D not certain. Trimming left V 4 bases short and J 0 bases short, with 10 bases between. Looked up from germline, CDR1 is MGHRA and CDR2 is YSYEKL. This CDR3 spans 15 amino acids. The CDR3: CASSPVRSSYNEQFF. Written as DNA, the CDR3 is TGCGCCAGCAGCCCGGTTCGGTCCTCCTACAATGAGCAGTTCTTC.

The table lists this clonotype with a few counts. The rearrangement links TRBV7-8 to TRBJ1-5; D unresolved. V was clipped by 7 bases and J by 1 base, with 14 bases between them. This CDR3 is built from 15 residues. Germline V gives CDR1 SGHVS, CDR2 FQNEAQ. As DNA, the CDR3 is TGTGCCAGCACCCCAGCTTGGGAGAGCAATCAGCCCCAGCATTTT. This codes for CASTPAWESNQPQHF.

This chain uses TRBV7-9 with TRBJ2-5, with 7 positions matching TRBD2. V lost 4 bases to trimming and J lost 1 base; unmatched junction nucleotides: 12. Germline CDR1 SEHNR, CDR2 FQNEAQ (reference sequence). This CDR3 has 17 residues. The CDR3 sequence is CASSSPEAGRAQETQYF. DNA for the CDR3: TGTGCCAGCAGCTCGCCCGAGGCGGGGAGGGCCCAAGAGACCCAGTACTTC.

This rearrangement joins TRBV20-1 to TRBJ2-2, with D perhaps matching TRBD2 (7 bases). The V gene's germline CDR1 is DFQATT and CDR2 SNEGSKA (reference sequence). Trimming removed 5 bases from V and 7 bases from J, with 17 bases in between. The CDR3 loop spans 14 amino acids. This CDR3 reads CSAWSGGAGGELFF. The CDR3 coding sequence is TGCAGTGCTTGGTCTGGGGGGGCTGGCGGGGAGCTGTTTTTT.

The chain couples TRBV27 to TRBJ2-3; no firm D call. This CDR3 has 14 amino acids. Germline assignment: CDR1 MNHEY and CDR2 SMNVEV (reference sequence). V was clipped by 6 bases and J by 4 bases, with 14 bases between them. The CDR3: CASSGPPRPDTQYF. In DNA form, the CDR3 reads TGTGCCAGCAGCGGACCCCCGCGACCAGATACGCAGTATTTT.

This clonotype has only a few counts. The chain has TRBV25-1 and TRBJ1-1; D is unresolved. This CDR3 is 14 amino acids long. V was trimmed by 5 bases and J by 0 bases, leaving 10 bases between them. The germline V gene has CDR1 MGHDK and CDR2 SYGVNS. CDR3 in DNA: TGTGCCAGCAGTTCCGGACTGCTGAACACTGAAGCTTTCTTT. Protein: CASSSGLLNTEAFF.

The chain uses TRBV4-1 and TRBJ1-3; D is undetermined. The CDR3 loop spans 15 amino acids. V was cut by 0 bases and J by 3 bases, with 9 bases left in between. The germline gives CDR1 MGHRA, CDR2 YSYEKL. The CDR3 DNA is TGCGCCAGCAGCCAAGAGGTGACACTTGGAAACACCATATATTTT. Amino acids: CASSQEVTLGNTIYF.